A single sample is the source of the 6 T cell receptor beta chains below, sequenced in a study of T cells in severe cutaneous drug reactions. Bulk and single-cell libraries used iRepertoire multiplex PCR with TCR subtype-specific primers. Each CDR3 protein gets one entry in TCRdb, which reprocessed the multiplex PCR reads and gives no DNA. Its table lists approximately 9,500 distinct CDR3 sequences. The donors had carbamazepine-induced Stevens-Johnson syndrome or toxic epidermal necrolysis. Sequenced material: cells from a skin blister. All receptors come from a human donor with Stevens-Johnson syndrome, a severe cutaneous drug reaction.

The chain has TRBV20-1 and TRBJ2-1; absent DNA, TCRdb's TRBD2 call cannot be checked. CDR3 length: 15 amino acids. Germline V CDR1 and CDR2: DFQATT, SNEGSKA (reference sequence). CDR3 protein: CSASALAEQHNEQFF.

The chain links TRBV29-1 to TRBJ2-3; TCRdb returns TRBD1, unconfirmable since there is no DNA. The germline gives CDR1 SQVTM, CDR2 ANQGSEA. The CDR3 runs to 15 residues. The CDR3 loop reads CSVEASGTNTDTQYF.

The chain carries TRBV29-1 and TRBJ2-1. Germline CDR1 SQVTM, CDR2 ANQGSEA. The CDR3 spans 16 residues. The CDR3 loop is CSAVLRRTNSYNEQFF.

This clonotype counts as medium-sized (0.01 to 0.1%) by frequency. V and J are TRBV20-1 and TRBJ1-1; TCRdb designates TRBD1, a call that cannot be tested without DNA. The germline V gene encodes CDR1 DFQATT and CDR2 SNEGSKA (reference sequence). This CDR3 comprises 16 residues. This chain's CDR3 is CSARPTRADGNTEAFF.

The V and J genes are TRBV29-1 and TRBJ2-1; TCRdb calls TRBD2, which cannot be checked without DNA. The CDR3 consists of 13 residues. The germline V gene encodes CDR1 SQVTM and CDR2 ANQGSEA. CDR3: CSAWTSDGPEQFF.

This rearrangement joins TRBV29-1 to TRBJ2-1; the D call from TCRdb, TRBD2, cannot be confirmed without DNA. This CDR3 has 13 amino acids. Looked up from germline, CDR1 is SQVTM and CDR2 is ANQGSEA. The CDR3 here is CSEKREGYNEQFF.